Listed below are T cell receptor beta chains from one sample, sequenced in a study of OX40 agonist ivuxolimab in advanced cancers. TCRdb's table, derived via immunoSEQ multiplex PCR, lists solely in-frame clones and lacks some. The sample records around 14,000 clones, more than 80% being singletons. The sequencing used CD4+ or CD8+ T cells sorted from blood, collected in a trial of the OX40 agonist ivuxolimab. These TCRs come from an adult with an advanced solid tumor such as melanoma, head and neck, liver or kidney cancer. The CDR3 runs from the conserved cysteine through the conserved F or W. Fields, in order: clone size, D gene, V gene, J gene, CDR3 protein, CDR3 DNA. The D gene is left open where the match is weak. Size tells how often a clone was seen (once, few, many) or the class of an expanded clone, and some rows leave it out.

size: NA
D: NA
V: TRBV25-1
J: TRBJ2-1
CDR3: CASSEPPDEQFF
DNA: TGTGCCAGCAGTGAACCGCCGGATGAGCAGTTCTTC

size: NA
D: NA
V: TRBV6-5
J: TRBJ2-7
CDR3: CASTLRPDYEQYF
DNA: TGTGCCAGCACCCTCCGGCCGGACTACGAGCAGTACTTC

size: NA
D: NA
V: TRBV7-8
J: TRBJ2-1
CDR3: CASGDNEQFF
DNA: TGTGCCAGCGGAGACAATGAGCAGTTCTTC

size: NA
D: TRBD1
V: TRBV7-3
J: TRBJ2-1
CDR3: CASSTTGLHEQFF
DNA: TGTGCCAGCAGCACGACAGGGCTTCATGAGCAGTTCTTC

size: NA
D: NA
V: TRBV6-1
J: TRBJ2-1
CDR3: CASSTLRGAGNEQFF
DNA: TGTGCCAGCAGTACCCTTCGGGGGGCTGGAAATGAGCAGTTCTTC

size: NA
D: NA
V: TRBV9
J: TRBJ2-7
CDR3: CASSPGVAYEQYF
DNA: TGTGCCAGCAGTCCTGGCGTAGCCTACGAGCAGTACTTC

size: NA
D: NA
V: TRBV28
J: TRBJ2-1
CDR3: CASSFGGGEGPYNEQFF
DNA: TGTGCCAGCAGTTTTGGAGGGGGAGAGGGGCCCTACAATGAGCAGTTCTTC

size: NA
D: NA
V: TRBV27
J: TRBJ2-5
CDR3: CASKKGRSQETQYF
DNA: TGTGCCAGTAAGAAGGGCCGTAGCCAAGAGACCCAGTACTTC

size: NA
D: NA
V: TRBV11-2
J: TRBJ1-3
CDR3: CASSSPQGWGDTIYF
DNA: TGTGCCAGCAGTTCACCGCAGGGGTGGGGTGACACCATATATTTT

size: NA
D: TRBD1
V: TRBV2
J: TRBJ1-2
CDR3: CASTNTGTGGLGYTF
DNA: TGTGCCAGCACCAACACCGGGACAGGGGGCCTTGGCTACACCTTC

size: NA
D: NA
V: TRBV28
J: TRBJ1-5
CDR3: CASSLRVGNQPQHF
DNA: TGTGCCAGCAGTTTAAGGGTCGGGAATCAGCCCCAGCATTTT

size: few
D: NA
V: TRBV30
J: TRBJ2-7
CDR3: CAWSPRWQGNSYEQYF
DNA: TGTGCCTGGAGTCCTAGGTGGCAGGGTAACTCCTACGAGCAGTACTTC

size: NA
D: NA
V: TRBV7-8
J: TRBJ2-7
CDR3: CASSSPGALYEQYF
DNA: TGTGCCAGCAGCTCCCCGGGAGCCCTCTACGAGCAGTACTTC

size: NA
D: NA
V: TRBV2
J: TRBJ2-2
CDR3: CASSDRVESGELFF
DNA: TGTGCCAGCAGTGACAGGGTAGAGAGCGGGGAGCTGTTTTTT

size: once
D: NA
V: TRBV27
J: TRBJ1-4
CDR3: CASSPASARPRSDEKLFF
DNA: TGTGCCAGCAGTCCTGCGTCGGCGCGCCCACGGTCGGATGAAAAACTGTTTTTT

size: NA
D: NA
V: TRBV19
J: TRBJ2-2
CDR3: CASSEGLFNTGELFF
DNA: TGTGCCAGTAGCGAGGGCCTGTTCAACACCGGGGAGCTGTTTTTT

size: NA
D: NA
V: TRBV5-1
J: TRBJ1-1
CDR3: CASRTVVNTEAFF
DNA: TGCGCCAGTCGGACGGTCGTGAACACTGAAGCTTTCTTT

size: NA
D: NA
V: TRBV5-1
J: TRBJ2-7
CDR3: CASSFFQGDYEQYF
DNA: TGCGCCAGCAGCTTTTTCCAGGGTGATTACGAGCAGTACTTC

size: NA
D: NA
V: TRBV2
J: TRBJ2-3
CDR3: CASSERPVTDTQYF
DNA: TGTGCCAGCAGTGAGAGACCAGTAACAGATACGCAGTATTTT

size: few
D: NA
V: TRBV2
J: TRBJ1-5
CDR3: CASRAGVSNQPQHF
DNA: TGTGCCAGCAGGGCAGGGGTAAGCAATCAGCCCCAGCATTTT

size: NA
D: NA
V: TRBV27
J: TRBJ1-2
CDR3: CASYQTGGNYGYTF
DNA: TGTGCCAGCTATCAGACAGGCGGTAACTATGGCTACACCTTC

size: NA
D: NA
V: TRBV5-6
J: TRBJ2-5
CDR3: CASRIVGQTQETQYF
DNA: TGTGCCAGCAGGATCGTCGGCCAAACACAAGAGACCCAGTACTTC

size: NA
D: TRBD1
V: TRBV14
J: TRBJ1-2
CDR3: CASSPHAGGDYGYTF
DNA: TGTGCCAGCAGCCCTCATGCAGGGGGCGACTATGGCTACACCTTC

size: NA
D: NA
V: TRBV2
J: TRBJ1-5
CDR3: CASSEGGWGHNQPQHF
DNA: TGTGCCAGCAGTGAGGGCGGTTGGGGGCACAATCAGCCCCAGCATTTT

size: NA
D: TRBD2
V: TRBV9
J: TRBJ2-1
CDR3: CASSLLGLAGDYEQFF
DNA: TGTGCCAGCAGCCTACTTGGACTAGCGGGAGACTATGAGCAGTTCTTC

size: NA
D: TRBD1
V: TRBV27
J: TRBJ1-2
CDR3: CASSLFGQGEGYTF
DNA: TGTGCCAGCAGTTTATTCGGACAGGGTGAAGGCTACACCTTC

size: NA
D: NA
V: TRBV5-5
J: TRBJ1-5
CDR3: CASSLEADLGPQHF
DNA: TGTGCCAGCAGCTTGGAAGCGGACTTGGGGCCCCAGCATTTT

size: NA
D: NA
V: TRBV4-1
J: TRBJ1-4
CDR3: CASSQVLGGSDEKLFF
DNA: TGCGCCAGCAGCCAAGTGTTAGGAGGCAGTGATGAAAAACTGTTTTTT

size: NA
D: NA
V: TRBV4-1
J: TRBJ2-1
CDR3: CASSQITDSLDEQFF
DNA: TGCGCCAGCAGCCAAATTACAGACAGTCTCGATGAGCAGTTCTTC

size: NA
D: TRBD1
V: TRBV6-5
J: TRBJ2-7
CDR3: CASSTWTGGEYEQYF
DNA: TGTGCCAGCAGTACGTGGACAGGGGGAGAATACGAGCAGTACTTC

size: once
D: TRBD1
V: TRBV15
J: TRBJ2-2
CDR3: CATSTGGAVELFF
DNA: TGTGCCACCAGCACAGGGGGAGCCGTGGAGCTGTTTTTT

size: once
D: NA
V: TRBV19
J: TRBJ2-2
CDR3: CASSILQSNTGELFF
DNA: TGTGCCAGTAGTATTTTGCAATCGAACACCGGGGAGCTGTTTTTT

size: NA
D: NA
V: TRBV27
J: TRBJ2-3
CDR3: CASSLEISDTQYF
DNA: TGTGCCAGCAGTTTAGAGATCTCAGATACGCAGTATTTT

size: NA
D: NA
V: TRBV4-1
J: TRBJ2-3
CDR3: CASSQLHADTQYF
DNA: TGCGCCAGCAGCCAACTTCATGCCGATACGCAGTATTTT

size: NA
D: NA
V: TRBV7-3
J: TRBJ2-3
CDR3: CASSFERSDTQYF
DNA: TGTGCCAGCAGCTTCGAACGGTCCGATACGCAGTATTTT

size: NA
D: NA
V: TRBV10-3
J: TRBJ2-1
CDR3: CAISEGQYNEQFF
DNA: TGTGCCATCAGTGAAGGGCAGTATAATGAGCAGTTCTTC

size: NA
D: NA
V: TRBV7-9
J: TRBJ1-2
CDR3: CASREGLEGYTF
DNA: TGTGCCAGCCGGGAGGGGCTTGAGGGCTACACCTTC

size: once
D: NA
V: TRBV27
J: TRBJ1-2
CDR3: CASSLSVDFIEDGYTF
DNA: TGTGCCAGCAGTTTAAGCGTAGACTTTATCGAGGATGGCTACACCTTC

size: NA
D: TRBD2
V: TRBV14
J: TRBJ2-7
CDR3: CASSRLAAPFYEQYF
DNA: TGTGCCAGCAGCCGGCTAGCGGCACCGTTTTACGAGCAGTACTTC

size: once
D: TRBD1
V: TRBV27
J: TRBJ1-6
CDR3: CASTTGTGVSPLHF
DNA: TGTGCCAGTACTACCGGGACAGGGGTCTCACCCCTCCACTTT

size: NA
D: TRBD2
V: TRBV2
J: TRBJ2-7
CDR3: CASSPLEREGLGYEQYF
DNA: TGTGCCAGCAGTCCCCTTGAGCGGGAGGGCCTAGGCTACGAGCAGTACTTC

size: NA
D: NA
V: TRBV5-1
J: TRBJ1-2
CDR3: CASSLSGGQGHPYGYTF
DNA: TGCGCCAGCAGCTTGAGCGGCGGACAAGGCCATCCCTATGGCTACACCTTC

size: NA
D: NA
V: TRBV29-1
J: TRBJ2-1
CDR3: CSTEVPSYNEQFF
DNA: TGCAGCACGGAAGTTCCCTCCTACAATGAGCAGTTCTTC

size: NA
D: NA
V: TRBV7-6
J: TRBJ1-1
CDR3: CASRSDGNTEAFF
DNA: TGTGCCAGCAGATCCGACGGGAACACTGAAGCTTTCTTT

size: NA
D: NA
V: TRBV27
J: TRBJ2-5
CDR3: CASSPDDGWETQYF
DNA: TGTGCCAGCAGTCCAGACGATGGGTGGGAGACCCAGTACTTC

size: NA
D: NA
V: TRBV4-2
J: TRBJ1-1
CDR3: CASSQEPGWGMNTEAFF
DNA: TGTGCCAGCAGCCAAGAACCAGGTTGGGGAATGAACACTGAAGCTTTCTTT

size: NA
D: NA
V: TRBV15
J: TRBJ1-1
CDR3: CATSRGRLGMNTEAFF
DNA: TGTGCCACCAGCAGAGGCCGACTAGGGATGAACACTGAAGCTTTCTTT

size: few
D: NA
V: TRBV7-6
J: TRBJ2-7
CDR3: CASSLGPGLLYEQYF
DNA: TGTGCCAGCAGCTTGGGGCCGGGACTCCTCTACGAGCAGTACTTC

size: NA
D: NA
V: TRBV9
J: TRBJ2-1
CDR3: CASSVEAREKPGQFF
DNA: TGTGCCAGCAGCGTAGAGGCCAGGGAGAAGCCTGGTCAGTTCTTC

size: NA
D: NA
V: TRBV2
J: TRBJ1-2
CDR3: CASSDWTPNYGYTF
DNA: TGTGCCAGCAGTGATTGGACACCTAACTATGGCTACACCTTC

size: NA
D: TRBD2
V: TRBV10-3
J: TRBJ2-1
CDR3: CAIALAGEGSEQFF
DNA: TGTGCCATTGCACTAGCGGGAGAAGGAAGTGAGCAGTTCTTC

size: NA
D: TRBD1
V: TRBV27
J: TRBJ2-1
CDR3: CASSPGTGVAGFFF
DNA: TGTGCCAGCAGTCCTGGGACAGGGGTGGCTGGGTTCTTCTTC

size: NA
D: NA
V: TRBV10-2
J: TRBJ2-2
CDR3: CASRIGGELFF
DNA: TGCGCCAGCAGGATAGGTGGGGAGCTGTTTTTT

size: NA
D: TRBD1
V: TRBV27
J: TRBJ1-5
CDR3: CASRTGGGNQPQHF
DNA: TGTGCCAGTAGAACAGGGGGTGGCAATCAGCCCCAGCATTTT